This TCR beta chain was recorded in a study of identical twins. Notes on the study in general: The study based its conclusions on cross-sectional statistical analysis and did not follow the same donors.

A single record per CDR3 protein comes from TCRdb applying MiXCR to the 5' RACE reads. This table has some 790,000 distinct CDR3 sequences, 15% to 20% appearing once. This clonotype has only a few counts. The antigen is not known. Germline V lookup: CDR1 SGHTA, CDR2 FQGNSA. With V trimmed by 5 bases and J by 0 bases, 6 bases remained unmatched. CDR3 length equals 15 residues. The same data also went into a second study, on T cells expressing NK-cell markers.

The genes are TRBV7-2 and TRBJ2-7; 8 bases are a match to TRBD2. The sequenced sample consisted of PBMCs. This sequence originates from a woman aged 18-30 years in good health. CDR3 DNA sequence: TGTGCCAGCAGCGTAATAAGCGGGAGCTCCTACGAGCAGTACTTC. Translation: CASSVISGSSYEQYF.